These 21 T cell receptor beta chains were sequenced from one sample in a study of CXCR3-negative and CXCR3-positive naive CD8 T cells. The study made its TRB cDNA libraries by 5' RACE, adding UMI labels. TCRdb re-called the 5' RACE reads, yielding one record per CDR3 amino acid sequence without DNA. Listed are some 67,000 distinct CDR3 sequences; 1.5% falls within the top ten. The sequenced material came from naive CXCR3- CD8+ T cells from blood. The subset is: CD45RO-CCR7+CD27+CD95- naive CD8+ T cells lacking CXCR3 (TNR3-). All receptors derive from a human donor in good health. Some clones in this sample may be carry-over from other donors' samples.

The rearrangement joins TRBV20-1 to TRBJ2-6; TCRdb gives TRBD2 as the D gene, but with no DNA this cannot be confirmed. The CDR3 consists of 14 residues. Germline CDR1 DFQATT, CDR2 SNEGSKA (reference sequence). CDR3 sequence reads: CSARREAGANVLTF.

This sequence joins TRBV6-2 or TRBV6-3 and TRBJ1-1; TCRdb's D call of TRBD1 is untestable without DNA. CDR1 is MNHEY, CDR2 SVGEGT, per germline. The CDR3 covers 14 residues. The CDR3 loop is CASLKATWSAEAFF.

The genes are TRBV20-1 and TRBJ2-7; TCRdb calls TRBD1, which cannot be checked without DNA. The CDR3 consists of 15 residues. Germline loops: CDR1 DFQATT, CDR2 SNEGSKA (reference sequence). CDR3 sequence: CSARDPSGPSYEQYF.

CDR3 sequence: CAISESTDSYEQYF. V is TRBV10-3 and J is TRBJ2-7. CDR3 length: 14 amino acids. Looked up from germline, CDR1 is ENHRY and CDR2 is SYGVKD.

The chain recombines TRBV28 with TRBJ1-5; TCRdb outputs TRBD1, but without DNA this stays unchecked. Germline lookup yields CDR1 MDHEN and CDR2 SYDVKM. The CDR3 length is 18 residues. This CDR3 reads CASSSPINRGPYNQPQHF.

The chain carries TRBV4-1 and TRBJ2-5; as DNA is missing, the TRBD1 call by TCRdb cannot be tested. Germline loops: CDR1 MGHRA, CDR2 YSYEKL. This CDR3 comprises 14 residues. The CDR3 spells CASSQEPGKETQYF.

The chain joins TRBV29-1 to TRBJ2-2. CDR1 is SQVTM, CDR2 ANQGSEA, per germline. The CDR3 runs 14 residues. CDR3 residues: CSVPGTGNTGELFF.

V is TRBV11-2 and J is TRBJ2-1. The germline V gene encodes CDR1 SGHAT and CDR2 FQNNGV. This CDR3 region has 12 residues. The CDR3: CASSPRWNEQFF.

Here the CDR3 reads CASSRRLEQYF. The rearrangement joins TRBV12-3 or TRBV12-4 to TRBJ2-3. The CDR3 consists of 11 residues.

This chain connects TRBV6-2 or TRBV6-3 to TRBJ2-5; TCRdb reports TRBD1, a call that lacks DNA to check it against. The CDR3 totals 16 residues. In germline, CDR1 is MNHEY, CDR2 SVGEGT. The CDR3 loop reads CASSSGRGGYQETQYF.

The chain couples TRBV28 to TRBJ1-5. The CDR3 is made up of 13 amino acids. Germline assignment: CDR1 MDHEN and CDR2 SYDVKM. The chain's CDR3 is CASSLPGRVAQHF.

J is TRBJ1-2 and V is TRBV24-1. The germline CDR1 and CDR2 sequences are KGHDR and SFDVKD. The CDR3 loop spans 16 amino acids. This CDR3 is CATSDFRGGTDYGYTF.

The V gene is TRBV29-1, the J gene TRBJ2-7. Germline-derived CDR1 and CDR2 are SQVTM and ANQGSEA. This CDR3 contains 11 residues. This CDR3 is CIAADSYEQYF.

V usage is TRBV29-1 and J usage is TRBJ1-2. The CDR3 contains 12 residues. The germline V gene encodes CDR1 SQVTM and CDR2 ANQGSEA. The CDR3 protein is CSVEANPYGYTF.

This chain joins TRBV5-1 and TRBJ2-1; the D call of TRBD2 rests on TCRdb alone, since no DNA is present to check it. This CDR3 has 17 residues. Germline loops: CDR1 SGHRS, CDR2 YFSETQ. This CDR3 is CASSLEGLAVSYNEQFF.

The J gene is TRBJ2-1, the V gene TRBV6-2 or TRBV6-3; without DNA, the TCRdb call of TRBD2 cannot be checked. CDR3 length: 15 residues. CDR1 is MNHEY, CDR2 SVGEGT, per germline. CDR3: CASRAPTSGLNEQFF.

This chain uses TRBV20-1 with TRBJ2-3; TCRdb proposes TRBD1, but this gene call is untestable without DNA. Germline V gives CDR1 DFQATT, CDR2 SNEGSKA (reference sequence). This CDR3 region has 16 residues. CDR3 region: CSARDRKGGISDTQYF.

Here the CDR3 reads CASSLSGGGLYEQYF. V and J are TRBV7-6 and TRBJ2-7; no DNA is available, so the TRBD1 call from TCRdb remains unchecked. CDR1 and CDR2 from the germline V gene are SGHVS and FNYEAQ. The CDR3 totals 15 residues.

The CDR3 here is CATSGLGQGWADTQYF. The chain employs TRBV24-1 and TRBJ2-3; TCRdb's assignment of TRBD1 cannot be checked, as there is no DNA. Germline V CDR1 and CDR2: KGHDR, SFDVKD. The CDR3 is 16 amino acids.

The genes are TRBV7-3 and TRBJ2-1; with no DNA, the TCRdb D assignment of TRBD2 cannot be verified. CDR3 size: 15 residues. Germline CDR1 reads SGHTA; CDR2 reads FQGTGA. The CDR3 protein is CASSLLAGGFNEQFF.

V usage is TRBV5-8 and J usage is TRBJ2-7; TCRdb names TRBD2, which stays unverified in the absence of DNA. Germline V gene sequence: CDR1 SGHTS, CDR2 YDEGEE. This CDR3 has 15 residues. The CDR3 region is CASSFLRGSSYEQYF.